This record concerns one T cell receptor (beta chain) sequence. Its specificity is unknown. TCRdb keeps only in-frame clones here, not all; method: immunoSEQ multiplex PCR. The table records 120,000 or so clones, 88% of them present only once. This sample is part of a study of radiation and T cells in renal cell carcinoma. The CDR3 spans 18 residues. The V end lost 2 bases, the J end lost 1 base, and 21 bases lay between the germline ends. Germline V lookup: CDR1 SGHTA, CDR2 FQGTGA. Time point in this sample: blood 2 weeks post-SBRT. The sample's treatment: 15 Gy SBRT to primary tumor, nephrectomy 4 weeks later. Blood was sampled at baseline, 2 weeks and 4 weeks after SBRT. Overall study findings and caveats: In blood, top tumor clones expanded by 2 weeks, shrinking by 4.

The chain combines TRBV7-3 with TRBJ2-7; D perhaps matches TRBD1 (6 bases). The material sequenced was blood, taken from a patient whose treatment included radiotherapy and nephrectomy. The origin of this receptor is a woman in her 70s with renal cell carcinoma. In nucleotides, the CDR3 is TGTGCCAGCAGCTTAGGCCCCCACCCGTCACAGGGTTCCTACGAGCAGTACTTC. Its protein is CASSLGPHPSQGSYEQYF.